Each of the 8 T cell receptor beta chains below was sequenced from the same sample in a study of T cell responses to AZD1222 COVID-19 vaccine. The protocol was immunoSEQ multiplex PCR, while the TCRdb copy is restricted to in-frame clones and leaves out a portion. The repertoire holds around 150,000 clones, with around 90% as singletons. This material consisted of peripheral blood, taken on day 0 of AZD1222 vaccination. The receptors shown here come from an adult in good health.

The V and J genes are TRBV6-5 and TRBJ2-7, with 8 bases matching TRBD2. V lost 11 bases and J lost 6; bases outside the gene matches: 12. The CDR3 has 13 residues. Germline V CDR1 and CDR2: MNHEY, SVGAGI. The CDR3 reads CAPGGGYRGEQYF. CDR3 coding DNA: TGTGCCCCCGGGGGGGGGTATCGTGGCGAGCAGTACTTC.

The chain combines TRBV5-1 with TRBJ2-2; D uncertain. There are 15 residues in the CDR3. V lost 1 base and J lost 3, with 10 bases in between. Germline V gives CDR1 SGHRS, CDR2 YFSETQ. CDR3 protein: CASSLRVTDTGELFF. CDR3 coding DNA: TGCGCCAGCAGCTTGCGGGTGACGGACACCGGGGAGCTGTTTTTT.

Only one count was recorded for this clone. The rearrangement uses TRBV18 and TRBJ1-2; D remains ambiguous. The CDR3 totals 13 residues. The V end lost 2 bases, the J end lost 6 bases, and 10 bases lay between the germline ends. Germline values: CDR1 KGHSH, CDR2 LQKENI. CDR3 in DNA: TGTGCCAGCTCACCAACTGCCCAAAATGGCTACACCTTC. It encodes CASSPTAQNGYTF.

The genes are TRBV19 and TRBJ1-5; possible D gene TRBD1, 6 bases. The CDR3 is 16 residues long. Germline assignment: CDR1 LNHDA and CDR2 SQIVND (reference sequence). V was shortened by 5 bases and J by 3 bases, with 17 bases between the two germline ends. The CDR3 sequence is CASSRYRTAHNQPQHF. For the CDR3, the DNA is TGTGCCAGTAGTCGGTATAGGACAGCCCACAATCAGCCCCAGCATTTT.

The chain employs TRBV5-6 and TRBJ2-4; TRBD1 matches at 7 bases. The germline V gene has CDR1 SGHDT and CDR2 YYEEEE. There are 13 residues in the CDR3. Trimming cost V 0 bases and J 8 bases; bases outside gene matches: 2. The CDR3 here is CASSLVQGDIQYF. The CDR3 DNA follows: TGTGCCAGCAGCTTGGTGCAGGGGGACATTCAGTACTTC.

The chain is built from TRBV20-1 and TRBJ2-1, with 8 bases that match TRBD2. CDR1 DFQATT and CDR2 SNEGSKA come from the germline V gene (reference sequence). There are 14 residues in the CDR3. V shed 3 bases and J 10 bases; nucleotides not matched to a gene: 11. Written as DNA, the CDR3 is TGCAGTGCTAGTTTTCTCGGGGGGGCGTCCGAGCAGTTCTTC. It translates to CSASFLGGASEQFF.

The chain recombines TRBV5-1 with TRBJ2-2; tentatively, D is TRBD1 (5 bases). The CDR3 is 14 residues long. Trimming left V 4 bases short and J 4 bases short, with 11 bases between. The germline gives CDR1 SGHRS, CDR2 YFSETQ. The CDR3 is CASSIDQGTGELFF. The CDR3, as DNA: TGCGCCAGCAGCATAGACCAGGGCACCGGGGAGCTGTTTTTT. The variable domain in full, with the rest retrieved from reference TRBV5-1 and TRBJ2-2, is KAGVTQTPRYLIKTRGQQVTLSCSPISGHRSVSWYQQTPGQGLQFLFEYFSETQRNKGNFPGRFSGRQFSNSRSEMNVSTLELGDSALYLCASSIDQGTGELFFGEGSRLTVL.

The chain joins TRBV7-9 to TRBJ1-2, with a weak D call TRBD1 (6 bases). Trimming removed 0 bases at V and 2 bases at J, with 16 bases between. The V gene's germline CDR1 is SEHNR and CDR2 FQNEAQ (reference sequence). The CDR3 spans 17 residues. As DNA, the CDR3 is TGTGCCAGCAGCTTAGCGGGGGACATCCACCAGAACTATGGCTACACCTTC. Translation: CASSLAGDIHQNYGYTF.